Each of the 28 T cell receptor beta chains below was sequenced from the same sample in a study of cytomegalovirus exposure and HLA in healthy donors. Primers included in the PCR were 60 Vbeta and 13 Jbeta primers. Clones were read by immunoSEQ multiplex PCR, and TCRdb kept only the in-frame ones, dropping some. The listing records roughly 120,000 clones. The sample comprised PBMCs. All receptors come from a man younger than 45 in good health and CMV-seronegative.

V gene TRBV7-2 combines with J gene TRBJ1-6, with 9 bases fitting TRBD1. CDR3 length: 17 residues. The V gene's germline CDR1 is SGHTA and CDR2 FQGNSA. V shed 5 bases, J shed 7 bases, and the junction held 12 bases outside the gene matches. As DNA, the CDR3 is TGTGCCAGCAGCAGGACAGGGGACAGGTCGAGGAATTCACCCCTCCACTTT. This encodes CASSRTGDRSRNSPLHF.

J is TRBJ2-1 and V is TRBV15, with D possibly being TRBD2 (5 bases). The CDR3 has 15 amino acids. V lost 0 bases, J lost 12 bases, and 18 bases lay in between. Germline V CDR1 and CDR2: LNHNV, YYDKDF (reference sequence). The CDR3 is CATSRDGPLLDRQFF. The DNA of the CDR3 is TGTGCCACCAGCAGAGATGGGCCCCTACTAGATAGGCAGTTCTTC.

The CDR3 DNA reads as TGTGCCAGCAGCTTCCGGGACACAGCTTACTATGGCTACACCTTC. Translating it yields CASSFRDTAYYGYTF. This chain uses TRBV5-5 with TRBJ1-2; possibly TRBD1 for D (6 bases). This CDR3 spans 15 amino acids. Germline V gene lookup returns CDR1 SGHKS and CDR2 YYEKEE (reference sequence). V was cut by 2 bases and J by 3 bases, with 14 bases left in between.

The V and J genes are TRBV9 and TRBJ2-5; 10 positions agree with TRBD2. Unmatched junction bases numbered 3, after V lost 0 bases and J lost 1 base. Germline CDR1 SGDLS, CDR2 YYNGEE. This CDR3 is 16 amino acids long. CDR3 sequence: CASSVVSGGPQETQYF. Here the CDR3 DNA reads TGTGCCAGCAGCGTAGTTAGCGGGGGGCCCCAAGAGACCCAGTACTTC.

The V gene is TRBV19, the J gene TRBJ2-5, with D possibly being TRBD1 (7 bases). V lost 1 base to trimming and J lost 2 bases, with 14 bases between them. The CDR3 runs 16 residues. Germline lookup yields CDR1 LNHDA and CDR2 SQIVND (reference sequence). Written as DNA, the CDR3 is TGTGCCAGTAGTATAGGGCAGGGGGGAAGACAAGAGACCCAGTACTTC. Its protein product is CASSIGQGGRQETQYF.

The CDR3 is CASSLDRGHTGAFF. Written as DNA, the CDR3 is TGTGCCAGCAGCTTAGACAGGGGCCATACGGGGGCTTTCTTT. The rearrangement uses TRBV7-2 and TRBJ1-1; 7 bases match TRBD1. Per germline, CDR1 SGHTA and CDR2 FQGNSA. V shed 1 base and J 11 bases; nucleotides not matched to a gene: 10. The CDR3 covers 14 residues.

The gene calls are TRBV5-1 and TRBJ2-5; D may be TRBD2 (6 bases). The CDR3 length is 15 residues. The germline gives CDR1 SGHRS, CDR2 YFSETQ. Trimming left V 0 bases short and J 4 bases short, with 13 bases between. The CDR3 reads CASSLELGGAETQYF. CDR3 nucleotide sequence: TGCGCCAGCAGCTTGGAATTGGGCGGGGCAGAGACCCAGTACTTC.

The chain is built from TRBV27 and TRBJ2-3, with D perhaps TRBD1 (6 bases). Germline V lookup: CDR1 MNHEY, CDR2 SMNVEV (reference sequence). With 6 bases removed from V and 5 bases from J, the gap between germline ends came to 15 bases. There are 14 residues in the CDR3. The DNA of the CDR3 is TGTGCCAGCAGGACCTGGGGGCGAGGAGATACGCAGTATTTT. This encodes CASRTWGRGDTQYF.

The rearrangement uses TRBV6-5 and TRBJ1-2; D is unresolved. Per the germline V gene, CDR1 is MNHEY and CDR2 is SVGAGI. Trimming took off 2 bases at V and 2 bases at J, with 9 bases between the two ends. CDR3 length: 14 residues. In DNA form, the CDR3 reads TGTGCCAGCAGTTACGACACCTCGAACTATGGCTACACCTTC. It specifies CASSYDTSNYGYTF.

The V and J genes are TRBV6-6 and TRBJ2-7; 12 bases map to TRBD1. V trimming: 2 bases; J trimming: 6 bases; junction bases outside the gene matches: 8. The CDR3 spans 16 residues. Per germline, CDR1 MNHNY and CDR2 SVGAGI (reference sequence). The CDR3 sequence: CASSYRGTGGYSEQYF. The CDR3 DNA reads TGTGCCAGCAGTTACCGGGGGACAGGGGGCTACTCCGAGCAGTACTTC.

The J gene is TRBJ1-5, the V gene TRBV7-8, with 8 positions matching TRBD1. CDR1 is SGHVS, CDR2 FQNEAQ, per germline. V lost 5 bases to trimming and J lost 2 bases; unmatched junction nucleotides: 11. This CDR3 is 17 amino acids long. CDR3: CASSPDHRGTGNQPQHF. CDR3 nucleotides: TGTGCCAGCAGCCCCGATCACAGGGGGACGGGCAATCAGCCCCAGCATTTT. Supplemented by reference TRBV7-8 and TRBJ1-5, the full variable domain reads GAGVSQSPRYKVAKRGQDVALRCDPISGHVSLFWYQQALGQGPEFLTYFQNEAQLDKSGLPSDRFFAERPEGSVSTLKIQRTQQEDSAVYLCASSPDHRGTGNQPQHFGDGTRLSIL.

CDR3 residues: CASSQTGPSYNEQFF. The CDR3 DNA follows: TGTGCCAGCAGCCAAACAGGCCCATCCTACAATGAGCAGTTCTTC. This rearrangement joins TRBV9 to TRBJ2-1, with D tentatively TRBD1 (5 bases). V was cut by 4 bases and J by 1 base, with 12 bases left in between. The CDR3 spans 15 residues. The germline V gene has CDR1 SGDLS and CDR2 YYNGEE.

The CDR3 reads CASSLDRNYGYTF. The DNA for the CDR3 is TGTGCCAGCAGTCTGGACAGGAACTATGGCTACACCTTC. The chain combines TRBV6-4 with TRBJ1-2; 7 positions match TRBD1. The trim removed 5 bases at V and 2 bases at J, leaving 2 bases unmatched. CDR1 MRHNA and CDR2 SNTAGT come from the germline V gene. CDR3 size: 13 residues.

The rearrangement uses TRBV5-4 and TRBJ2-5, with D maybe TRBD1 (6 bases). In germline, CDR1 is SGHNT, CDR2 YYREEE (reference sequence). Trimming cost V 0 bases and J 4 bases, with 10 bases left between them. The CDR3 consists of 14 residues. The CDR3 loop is CASSLAGAGETQYF. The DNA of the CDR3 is TGTGCCAGCAGCTTGGCAGGGGCTGGAGAGACCCAGTACTTC.

CDR3 in amino acids: CASSGDRGPGEQFF. In DNA form, the CDR3 reads TGCGCCAGCAGCGGGGACAGGGGCCCAGGGGAGCAGTTCTTC. The gene calls are TRBV10-1 and TRBJ2-1, with 10 bases that match TRBD1. The CDR3 is 14 amino acids. The V gene's germline CDR1 is WNHNN and CDR2 SYGVQD (reference sequence). The J segment lost 10 bases and the V segment lost 6 bases, leaving 9 bases of the junction unmatched.

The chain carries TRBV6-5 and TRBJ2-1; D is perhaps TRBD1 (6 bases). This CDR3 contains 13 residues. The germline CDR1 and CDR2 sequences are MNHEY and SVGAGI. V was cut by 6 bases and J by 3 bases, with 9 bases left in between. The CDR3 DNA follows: TGTGCCAGCAGCGAGGGGGTCTACAATGAGCAGTTCTTC. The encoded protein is CASSEGVYNEQFF.

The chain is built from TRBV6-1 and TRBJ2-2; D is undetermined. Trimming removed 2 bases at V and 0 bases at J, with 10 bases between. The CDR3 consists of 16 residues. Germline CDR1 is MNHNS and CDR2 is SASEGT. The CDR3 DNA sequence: TGTGCCAGCAGTGAATATGAGAATACGAACACCGGGGAGCTGTTTTTT. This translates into CASSEYENTNTGELFF.

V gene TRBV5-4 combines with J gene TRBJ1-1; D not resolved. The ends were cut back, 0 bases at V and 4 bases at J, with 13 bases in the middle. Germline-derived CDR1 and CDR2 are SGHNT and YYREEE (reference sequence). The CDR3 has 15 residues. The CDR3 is CASSLGGLRGTEAFF. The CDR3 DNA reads TGTGCCAGCAGCTTGGGAGGGCTCCGGGGCACTGAAGCTTTCTTT.

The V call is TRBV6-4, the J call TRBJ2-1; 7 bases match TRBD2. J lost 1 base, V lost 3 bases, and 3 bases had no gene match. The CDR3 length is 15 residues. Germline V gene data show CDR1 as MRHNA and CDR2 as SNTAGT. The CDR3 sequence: CASSEASGSYNEQFF. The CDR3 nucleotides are TGTGCCAGCAGTGAGGCTAGCGGTTCCTACAATGAGCAGTTCTTC.

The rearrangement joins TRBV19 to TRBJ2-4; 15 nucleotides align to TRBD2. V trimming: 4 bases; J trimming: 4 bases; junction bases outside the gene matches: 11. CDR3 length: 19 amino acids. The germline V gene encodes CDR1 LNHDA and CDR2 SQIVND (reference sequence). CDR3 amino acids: CASSKGLAGGPRVKNIQYF. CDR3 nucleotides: TGTGCCAGTAGTAAAGGACTAGCGGGGGGGCCGAGAGTTAAAAACATTCAGTACTTC. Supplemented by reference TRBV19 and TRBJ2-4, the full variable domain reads DGGITQSPKYLFRKEGQNVTLSCEQNLNHDAMYWYRQDPGQGLRLIYYSQIVNDFQKGDIAEGYSVSREKKESFPLTVTSAQKNPTAFYLCASSKGLAGGPRVKNIQYFGAGTRLSVL.

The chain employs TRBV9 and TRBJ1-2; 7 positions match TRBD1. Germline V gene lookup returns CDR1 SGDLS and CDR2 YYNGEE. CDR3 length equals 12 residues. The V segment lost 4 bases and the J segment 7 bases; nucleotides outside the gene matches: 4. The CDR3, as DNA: TGTGCCAGCAGCACAGCAGGGGGTGGCTACACCTTC. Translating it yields CASSTAGGGYTF.

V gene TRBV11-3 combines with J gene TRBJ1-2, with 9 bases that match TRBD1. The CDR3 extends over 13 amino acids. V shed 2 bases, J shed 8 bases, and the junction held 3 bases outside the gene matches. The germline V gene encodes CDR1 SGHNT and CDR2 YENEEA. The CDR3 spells CASSLWTGEGYTF. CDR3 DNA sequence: TGTGCCAGCAGCTTATGGACAGGGGAGGGCTACACCTTC.

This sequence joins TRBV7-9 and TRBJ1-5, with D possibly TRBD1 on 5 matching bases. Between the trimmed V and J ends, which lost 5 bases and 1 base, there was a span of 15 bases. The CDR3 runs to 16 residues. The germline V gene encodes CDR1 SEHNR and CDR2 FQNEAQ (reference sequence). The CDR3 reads CASSPLGGMSNQPQHF. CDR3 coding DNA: TGTGCCAGCAGCCCCCTGGGGGGGATGAGCAATCAGCCCCAGCATTTT.

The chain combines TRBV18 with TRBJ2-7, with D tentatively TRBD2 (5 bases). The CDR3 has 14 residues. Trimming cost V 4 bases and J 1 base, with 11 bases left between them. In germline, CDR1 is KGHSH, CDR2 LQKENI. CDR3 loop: CASSLGIRSYEQYF. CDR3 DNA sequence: TGTGCCAGCTCACTCGGGATCCGATCCTACGAGCAGTACTTC. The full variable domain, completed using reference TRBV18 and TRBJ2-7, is NAGVMQNPRHLVRRRGQEARLRCSPMKGHSHVYWYRQLPEEGLKFMVYLQKENIIDESGMPKERFSAEFPKEGPSILRIQQVVRGDSAAYFCASSLGIRSYEQYFGPGTRLTVT.

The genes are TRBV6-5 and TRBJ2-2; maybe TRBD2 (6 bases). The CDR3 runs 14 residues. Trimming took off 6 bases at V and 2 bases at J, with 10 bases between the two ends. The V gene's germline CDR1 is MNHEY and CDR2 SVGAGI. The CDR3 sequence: CASRRGKNTGELFF. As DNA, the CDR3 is TGTGCCAGCAGGCGGGGAAAAAACACCGGGGAGCTGTTTTTT.

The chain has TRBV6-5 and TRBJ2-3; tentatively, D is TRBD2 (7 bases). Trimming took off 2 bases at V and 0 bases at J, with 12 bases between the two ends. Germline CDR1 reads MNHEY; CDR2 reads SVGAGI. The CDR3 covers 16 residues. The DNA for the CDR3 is TGTGCCAGCAGTTACGGGGGGGCAGCTAGCACAGATACGCAGTATTTT. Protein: CASSYGGAASTDTQYF.

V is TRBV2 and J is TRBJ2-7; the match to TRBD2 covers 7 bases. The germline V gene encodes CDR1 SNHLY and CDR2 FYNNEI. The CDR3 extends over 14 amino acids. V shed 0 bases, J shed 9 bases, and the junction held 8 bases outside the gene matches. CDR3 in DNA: TGTGCCAGCAGTGAAGCGATGGCAGGCGGGGGGCAGTACTTC. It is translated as CASSEAMAGGGQYF.

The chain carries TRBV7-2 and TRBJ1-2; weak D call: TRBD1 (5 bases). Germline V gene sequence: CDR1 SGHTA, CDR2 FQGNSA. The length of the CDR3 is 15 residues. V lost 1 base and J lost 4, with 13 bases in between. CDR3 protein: CASSLVAGSVYGYTF. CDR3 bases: TGTGCCAGCAGCTTAGTGGCAGGGTCAGTCTATGGCTACACCTTC. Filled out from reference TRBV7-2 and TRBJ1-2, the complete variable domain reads GAGVSQSPSNKVTEKGKDVELRCDPISGHTALYWYRQSLGQGLEFLIYFQGNSAPDKSGLPSDRFSAERTGGSVSTLTIQRTQQEDSAVYLCASSLVAGSVYGYTFGSGTRLTVV.